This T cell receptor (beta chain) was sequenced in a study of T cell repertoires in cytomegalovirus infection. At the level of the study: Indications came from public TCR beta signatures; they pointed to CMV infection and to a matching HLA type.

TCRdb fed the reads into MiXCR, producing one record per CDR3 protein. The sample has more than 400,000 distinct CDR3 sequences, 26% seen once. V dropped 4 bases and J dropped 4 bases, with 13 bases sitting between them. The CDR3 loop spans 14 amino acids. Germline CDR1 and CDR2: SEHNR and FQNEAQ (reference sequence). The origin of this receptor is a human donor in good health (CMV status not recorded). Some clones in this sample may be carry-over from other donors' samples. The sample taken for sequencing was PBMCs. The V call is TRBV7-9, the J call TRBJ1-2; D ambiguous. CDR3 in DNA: TGTGCCAGCAGCTGGGCGGGTGAGGGCTATGGCTACACCTTC. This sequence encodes CASSWAGEGYGYTF.